These 30 T cell receptor beta chains originate from one sample sequenced in a study of CD8 T cells in Susac syndrome. The RNA input was about 0.45 to 1 ug, and it was reverse transcribed with random hexamers. TCRdb ran MiXCR on the immunoSEQ multiplex PCR reads and lists one entry per CDR3 protein. Of 200,000 to 250,000 distinct CDR3 sequences in the sample, around nine tenths were seen once. Material: CD8+ T cells from PBMCs. The origin of the receptors is a human donor with multiple sclerosis.

Details on this clonotype: An end of the junction differs from the germline gene, which may be a read error. Written as DNA, the CDR3 is TGTGCCAGCCGACCCGACAGAGTCCCGAACGCTGAAGCTTTCTTT. It codes for CASRPDRVPNAEAFF. The chain joins TRBV3-1 to TRBJ1-1; D may be TRBD1 (5 bases). The CDR3 runs 15 residues. Germline assignment: CDR1 LGHDT and CDR2 YNNKEL (reference sequence). Variable domain in full (rest from reference TRBV3-1 and TRBJ1-1): DTAVSQTPKYLVTQMGNDKSIKCEQNLGHDTMYWYKQDSKKFLKIMFSYNNKELIINETVPNRFSPKSPDKAHLNLHINSLELGDSAVYFCASRPDRVPNAEAFFGQGTRLTVV.

The chain carries TRBV21-1 and TRBJ2-7; TRBD1, the D gene given by the table, was not confirmed from the DNA. TRBV21-1 is an annotated pseudogene. The CDR3 is 16 residues long. In nucleotides, the CDR3 is TGTGCCAGCAGCTCGAAGGACAGGGGGGTAGCCTACGAGCAGTACTTC. Its protein is CASSSKDRGVAYEQYF.

The chain combines TRBV5-1 with TRBJ1-1; the match to TRBD1 covers 7 bases. Germline CDR1 reads SGHRS; CDR2 reads YFSETQ. This CDR3 comprises 14 residues. The ends lost 4 bases at V and 6 bases at J; junction bases unmatched: 9. In DNA, the CDR3 is TGCGCCAGCAGCGACAGGGCGAACTGGGCTGAAGCTTTCTTT. Protein: CASSDRANWAEAFF.

This chain joins TRBV13 and TRBJ2-3; the D gene is possibly TRBD2 (6 bases). Deletions cut 3 bases from V and 6 bases from J, with 19 bases between. CDR1 PRHDT and CDR2 FYEKMQ come from the germline V gene (reference sequence). The CDR3 consists of 16 residues. CDR3 sequence reads: CASSLNSRDSSDTQYF. Written as DNA, the CDR3 is TGTGCCAGCAGCTTGAATTCCCGGGACTCATCCGATACGCAGTATTTT. Complete variable domain (other parts from reference TRBV13 and TRBJ2-3): AAGVIQSPRHLIKEKRETATLKCYPIPRHDTVYWYQQGPGQDPQFLISFYEKMQSDKGSIPDRFSAQQFSDYHSELNMSSLELGDSALYFCASSLNSRDSSDTQYFGPGTRLTVL.

V gene TRBV19 combines with J gene TRBJ2-7; no firm D call. Germline V gives CDR1 LNHDA, CDR2 SQIVND (reference sequence). V was trimmed by 10 bases and J by 4 bases, leaving 11 bases between them. The CDR3 extends over 11 amino acids. This CDR3 is CATSSIYEQYF. CDR3 DNA sequence: TGTGCCACTTCCTCAATTTACGAGCAGTACTTC.

The chain couples TRBV20-1 to TRBJ2-1, with 11 bases identical to TRBD2. This CDR3 spans 12 amino acids. With 4 bases clipped from V and 9 bases from J, the junction kept 2 bases outside the gene matches. Germline CDR1 is DFQATT and CDR2 is SNEGSKA (reference sequence). The chain's CDR3 is CSAKLAGGEQFF. Here the CDR3 DNA reads TGCAGTGCTAAGCTAGCGGGAGGTGAGCAGTTCTTC.

This chain connects TRBV25-1 to TRBJ2-3; 9 nucleotides line up with TRBD2. The V gene's germline CDR1 is MGHDK and CDR2 SYGVNS. J lost 6 bases, V lost 1 base, and 14 bases had no gene match. This CDR3 comprises 18 residues. Written as DNA, the CDR3 is TGTGCCAGCAGTGAATCGAGAAAACTAGCGGGCCTCGGGGATACGCAGTATTTT. Encoded protein: CASSESRKLAGLGDTQYF.

To note about this clonotype: One end of the junction is discordant with germline, which a read error may explain. The CDR3 region has the DNA TGTGCCAGTAGCCCGGCTAGCGCTCCCCGCTACAAGCAGTACTTC. Amino acids: CASSPASAPRYKQYF. The chain combines TRBV19 with TRBJ2-7; maybe TRBD2 (6 bases). Per germline, CDR1 LNHDA and CDR2 SQIVND (reference sequence). The CDR3 has 15 residues.

The chain recombines TRBV14 with TRBJ2-3; no clear D. The CDR3 sequence is 15 residues long. CDR1 and CDR2 (germline): SGHDN, FVKESK. V lost 1 base and J 2 bases, leaving 10 bases between the germline ends. CDR3: CASSQAPPFTDTQYF. In DNA form, the CDR3 reads TGTGCCAGCAGCCAAGCCCCGCCTTTCACAGATACGCAGTATTTT.

The genes are TRBV5-6 and TRBJ1-1; 9 bases match TRBD1. The CDR3 consists of 16 residues. Germline loops: CDR1 SGHDT, CDR2 YYEEEE. V lost 0 bases and J lost 3; bases outside the gene matches: 6. CDR3 bases: TGTGCCAGCAGCTTGGAGACAGGGGGGGCGGACACTGAAGCTTTCTTT. This gives the protein CASSLETGGADTEAFF.

The chain carries TRBV3-1 and TRBJ1-5; possible D gene TRBD1, 5 bases. Trimming left V 0 bases short and J 12 bases short, with 15 bases between. The CDR3 sequence is 14 residues long. Germline V gene data show CDR1 as LGHDT and CDR2 as YNNKEL (reference sequence). CDR3 residues: CASSQDRFREDQHF. The CDR3 DNA is TGTGCCAGCAGCCAAGATCGATTCAGGGAGGACCAGCATTTT.

The V and J genes are TRBV15 and TRBJ2-3; D is unresolved. Germline V gene sequence: CDR1 LNHNV, CDR2 YYDKDF (reference sequence). This CDR3 is built from 17 residues. Deletions cut 5 bases from V and 0 bases from J, with 18 bases between. CDR3 residues: CATSAFSETPSTDTQYF. As DNA, the CDR3 is TGTGCCACCAGCGCCTTCTCCGAGACACCAAGCACAGATACGCAGTATTTT.

CDR3 protein: CASSSRGTYNEQFF. In nucleotides, the CDR3 is TGTGCCAGCAGCTCTCGGGGGACCTACAATGAGCAGTTCTTC. This chain links TRBV5-8 with TRBJ2-1; possibly TRBD2 for D (6 bases). Germline V gene data show CDR1 as SGHTS and CDR2 as YDEGEE. Trimming pared 3 bases from V and 2 bases from J, leaving 9 bases between. This CDR3 contains 14 residues.

The V gene is TRBV7-9, the J gene TRBJ1-6, with D perhaps TRBD1 (5 bases). Germline values: CDR1 SEHNR, CDR2 FQNEAQ (reference sequence). This CDR3 has 16 amino acids. Deletions cut 5 bases from V and 2 bases from J, with 13 bases between. CDR3 in amino acids: CASSQDTYTYNSPLHF. For the CDR3, the DNA is TGTGCCAGCAGCCAGGACACGTACACCTATAATTCACCCCTCCACTTT.

This clonotype was seen a single time. The rearrangement joins TRBV6-2 or TRBV6-3 to TRBJ2-1, with 9 bases that match TRBD2. The V segment lost 0 bases and the J segment 1 base; nucleotides outside the gene matches: 10. The CDR3 totals 19 residues. CDR1 and CDR2 from the germline V gene are MNHEY and SVGEGT. DNA for the CDR3: TGTGCCAGCAGTTACTCCCGCCATCAGACTAGCGGATCCTACAATGAGCAGTTCTTC. Translation gives CASSYSRHQTSGSYNEQFF.

The V call is TRBV29-1, the J call TRBJ2-2; D remains ambiguous. CDR3 length: 13 amino acids. CDR1 is SQVTM, CDR2 ANQGSEA, per germline. V was pared by 7 bases and J by 0 bases, with 9 bases between. CDR3 residues: CSATHPNTGELFF. The CDR3 DNA reads TGCAGCGCCACTCATCCGAACACCGGGGAGCTGTTTTTT.

This clonotype was seen once. V gene TRBV10-2 combines with J gene TRBJ1-2; 8 positions agree with TRBD1. The CDR3 is 13 amino acids. Germline loops: CDR1 WSHSY, CDR2 SAAADI. V was pared by 8 bases and J by 4 bases, with 6 bases of the junction left unmatched. As DNA, the CDR3 is TGCGCCAGCTTCAGGGGGCTATTCTATGGCTACACCTTC. Translating it yields CASFRGLFYGYTF.

This clonotype was observed a few times. This chain uses TRBV29-1 with TRBJ2-7; D tentatively reads TRBD1 or TRBD2 (6 bases each). The CDR3 runs 14 residues. V lost 1 base and J 0 bases, leaving 10 bases between the germline ends. Germline V gene sequence: CDR1 SQVTM, CDR2 ANQGSEA. Here the CDR3 DNA reads TGCAGCGTTGAAGCCGGGGGCACCTCCTACGAGCAGTACTTC. Amino acid sequence: CSVEAGGTSYEQYF.

The chain is built from TRBV30 and TRBJ2-1; tentatively, D is TRBD2 (5 bases). The CDR3 runs 13 residues. Trimming took off 0 bases at V and 9 bases at J, with 12 bases between the two ends. CDR1 and CDR2 (germline): GTSNPN, SVGIG (reference sequence). CDR3 coding DNA: TGTGCCTGGAGTGTACTAGGAGCCGTTGAGCAGTTCTTC. Translating gives CAWSVLGAVEQFF.

The J gene is TRBJ1-2, the V gene TRBV5-6; the D is unclear. CDR1 SGHDT and CDR2 YYEEEE come from the germline V gene. Trimming pared 3 bases from V and 4 bases from J, leaving 19 bases between. The CDR3 length is 16 residues. CDR3 protein: CASSSALSVYSYGYTF. Written as DNA, the CDR3 is TGTGCCAGCAGCTCTGCGTTGAGTGTCTATAGCTATGGCTACACCTTC. Looking up the rest from reference TRBV5-6 and TRBJ1-2 gives the full variable domain: DAGVTQSPTHLIKTRGQQVTLRCSPKSGHDTVSWYQQALGQGPQFIFQYYEEEERQRGNFPDRFSGHQFPNYSSELNVNALLLGDSALYLCASSSALSVYSYGYTFGSGTRLTVV.

The chain is built from TRBV20-1 and TRBJ2-7; no clear D. From germline, CDR1 is DFQATT and CDR2 SNEGSKA (reference sequence). Trimming took off 0 bases at V and 1 base at J, with 7 bases between the two ends. This CDR3 comprises 13 residues. The CDR3 loop is CSARDPRSYEQYF. The CDR3 DNA reads TGCAGTGCTAGAGATCCACGATCCTACGAGCAGTACTTC.

This clonotype has only a few counts. The J gene is TRBJ1-1, the V gene TRBV5-6; no clear D gene. The CDR3 spans 12 residues. Trimming shortened V by 0 bases and J by 5 bases, and 5 bases separated the two germline ends. Germline CDR1 and CDR2: SGHDT and YYEEEE. CDR3 region: CASSLGRTEAFF. In DNA form, the CDR3 reads TGTGCCAGCAGCTTGGGGCGGACTGAAGCTTTCTTT.

The gene calls are TRBV29-1 and TRBJ1-1; D is unresolved. There are 11 residues in the CDR3. CDR1 is SQVTM and CDR2 is ANQGSEA in the germline V gene. Trimming stripped 4 bases from V and 2 bases from J, with 5 bases between. CDR3 loop: CSVGTNTEAFF. The CDR3 coding sequence is TGCAGCGTTGGGACTAACACTGAAGCTTTCTTT.

The CDR3 sequence is CSARVWLVSDEQFF. The CDR3 DNA sequence: TGCAGTGCTAGAGTGTGGCTAGTCAGCGATGAGCAGTTCTTC. This chain uses TRBV20-1 with TRBJ2-1, with unresolved D. The V gene's germline CDR1 is DFQATT and CDR2 SNEGSKA (reference sequence). The CDR3 is 14 amino acids. V was cut by 1 base and J by 8 bases, with 15 bases left in between.

The chain employs TRBV4-1 and TRBJ1-5; unclear D gene. V was trimmed by 1 base and J by 5 bases, leaving 6 bases between them. Germline CDR1 MGHRA, CDR2 YSYEKL. This CDR3 has 13 residues. The CDR3 here is CASSQVGHQPQHF. The CDR3 DNA reads as TGCGCCAGCAGCCAAGTAGGGCATCAGCCCCAGCATTTT.

The chain uses TRBV11-2 and TRBJ1-1, with D perhaps matching TRBD1 (5 bases). The CDR3 has 17 residues. The germline V gene has CDR1 SGHAT and CDR2 FQNNGV. V was pared by 0 bases and J by 4 bases, with 18 bases between. In DNA, the CDR3 is TGTGCCAGCAGCTTAGACGGGCGGACTTGGGGGGTCACTGAAGCTTTCTTT. It is translated as CASSLDGRTWGVTEAFF.

The V and J genes are TRBV5-1 and TRBJ2-7; D possibly corresponds to TRBD1 (5 bases). This CDR3 has 15 amino acids. Per the germline V gene, CDR1 is SGHRS and CDR2 is YFSETQ. V lost 4 bases to trimming and J lost 3 bases, with 17 bases between them. Here the CDR3 reads CASSAPDTGNYEQYF. CDR3 coding DNA: TGCGCCAGCAGCGCGCCGGACACTGGAAACTACGAGCAGTACTTC.

This chain joins TRBV24-1 and TRBJ1-5; D gene unclear. Trimming took off 4 bases at V and 0 bases at J, with 18 bases between the two ends. There are 18 residues in the CDR3. CDR1 and CDR2 from the germline V gene are KGHDR and SFDVKD. The CDR3 reads CATSDRALTDYSNQPQHF. DNA for the CDR3: TGTGCCACCAGTGACCGAGCCCTAACAGATTATAGCAATCAGCCCCAGCATTTT.

This sequence joins TRBV28 and TRBJ1-1; D may be TRBD1 (5 bases). The germline V gene encodes CDR1 MDHEN and CDR2 SYDVKM. V was pared by 5 bases and J by 8 bases, with 15 bases between. The CDR3 is made up of 13 amino acids. In DNA, the CDR3 is TGTGCCAGCAGTCCTCGACAGAGCCGGGAAGCTTTCTTT. As protein: CASSPRQSREAFF.

The gene calls are TRBV12-3 or TRBV12-4 and TRBJ2-3, with 7 bases matching TRBD2. After removal of 3 bases from V and 4 bases from J, the junction contained 7 bases not matched to a gene. This CDR3 comprises 15 residues. The CDR3 reads CASSFGGSSADTQYF. The CDR3 DNA follows: TGTGCCAGCAGTTTCGGCGGGAGCAGCGCAGATACGCAGTATTTT.